These 21 T cell receptor beta chains were sequenced from one sample in a study of T-cell reconstitution after alpha-beta-depleted transplantation in children (dated by TCRdb to about 2016). Their cognate antigens are unknown. The library was built by means of PCR. Data came from an Illumina HiSeq 2500. To normalize quantification of the TCRbeta repertoire, the TCR libraries were built with molecular barcoding that relied on unique molecular identifiers. The public sequencing data were trimmed at Q25 with fastp and processed into clonotypes with MiXCR by TCRdb, which kept only in-frame beta chains. Identical CDR3 protein sequences are pooled into one entry, listed with their most common genes and DNA. For this sample there are some 300,000 distinct CDR3 sequences; 7.5% to 9% appear just once. The ten biggest clones cover about 9.3% of the sample. The study at large found these results: Hyperexpanded clone frequencies declined over subsequent months; after one year, T-cell counts and TCRbeta diversity were mostly attributed to newly produced T cells.

The treatment or condition label here, explained by the study, means: allogeneic hematopoietic cell transplantation with graft depleted of TCRalphabeta T cells and CD19 B cells. Sequences were derived from peripheral blood, sampled 360 days after TCRalphabeta/CD19-depleted stem cell transplant. These receptors all come from a female patient aged 2-9 years who had a stem cell transplant for Fanconi anemia, so the T cells may come from the graft donor.

In this sample, this clonotype turned up many times. The chain uses TRBV29-1 and TRBJ1-1, with D perhaps TRBD1 (5 bases). Germline V gene lookup returns CDR1 SQVTM and CDR2 ANQGSEA. The germline V and J ends were trimmed by 6 bases and 7 bases, with 12 bases remaining between them. This CDR3 region has 11 residues. The CDR3: CSVGGWVEAFF. CDR3 coding DNA: TGCAGCGTCGGGGGGTGGGTTGAAGCTTTCTTT.

This clonotype was recorded at least ten times. The chain couples TRBV2 to TRBJ1-2; TRBD1 might be the D (5 bases). The length of the CDR3 is 14 residues. Germline loops: CDR1 SNHLY, CDR2 FYNNEI. V lost 11 bases, J lost 1 base, and 17 bases lay in between. CDR3 region: CARSGFDSNYGYTF. CDR3 in DNA: TGTGCCCGCTCCGGTTTTGACAGTAACTATGGCTACACCTTC.

This clonotype was observed at least ten times. This chain links TRBV7-2 with TRBJ2-7; unclear D gene. V lost 1 base, J lost 4 bases, and 14 bases lay in between. This CDR3 is built from 15 residues. Germline V gene sequence: CDR1 SGHTA, CDR2 FQGNSA. The CDR3 region has the DNA TGTGCCAGCAGCTTAGAGGTCTTTATCCCGTACGAGCAGTACTTC. As protein: CASSLEVFIPYEQYF.

DNA of the CDR3: TGTGCCAGCAGGGGCGGGAGGAACAACGAGCAGTACTTC. Translation gives CASRGGRNNEQYF. The J gene is TRBJ2-7, the V gene TRBV27; 8 bases are a match to TRBD2. The CDR3 is 13 amino acids. Unmatched junction bases numbered 6, after V lost 6 bases and J lost 5 bases. Per germline, CDR1 MNHEY and CDR2 SMNVEV (reference sequence).

The chain recombines TRBV7-9 with TRBJ2-1, with a tentative D call TRBD2 (6 bases). The CDR3 covers 15 residues. CDR1 and CDR2 from the germline V gene are SEHNR and FQNEAQ (reference sequence). The V gene lost 10 bases and the J gene lost 0 bases, with 16 bases spanning the gap. Here the CDR3 DNA reads TGTGCCAACAGATCGGGACTTTTCTCCTACAATGAGCAGTTCTTC. Its translation is CANRSGLFSYNEQFF.

At least ten counts were recorded for this clonotype. The chain links TRBV15 to TRBJ1-6; 7 bases agree with TRBD1. Germline CDR1 and CDR2: LNHNV and YYDKDF (reference sequence). V shed 4 bases and J 10 bases; nucleotides not matched to a gene: 10. The CDR3 totals 15 residues. This chain's CDR3 is CATSNTRAGGSPLHF. The CDR3 DNA reads as TGTGCCACCAGCAATACCCGGGCAGGGGGATCACCCCTCCACTTT.

This clonotype has a count of ten or more. This sequence joins TRBV10-3 and TRBJ2-7; 7 bases are shared with TRBD1. CDR3 length: 13 amino acids. The junction had 4 bases not matched to a gene; V was cut back by 3 bases and J by 5 bases. Germline assignment: CDR1 ENHRY and CDR2 SYGVKD. DNA for the CDR3: TGTGCCATCAGTGATAAGACAGGGCACGAGCAGTACTTC. This translates into CAISDKTGHEQYF.

Ten or more counts support this clonotype. This rearrangement joins TRBV12-3 or TRBV12-4 to TRBJ2-1; TRBD2 matches at 10 bases. This CDR3 is 15 amino acids long. V was pared by 7 bases and J by 7 bases, with 10 bases of the junction left unmatched. The CDR3 DNA follows: TGTGCCAGCACCAACCTAGCGGGAGTCGGGAATGAGCAGTTCTTC. Protein product: CASTNLAGVGNEQFF.

The chain is built from TRBV30 and TRBJ1-2, with D unresolved. Germline CDR1 reads GTSNPN; CDR2 reads SVGIG (reference sequence). This CDR3 is built from 13 residues. V was pared by 2 bases and J by 1 base, with 8 bases between. CDR3 in amino acids: CAWSLDLNYGYTF. CDR3 DNA: TGTGCCTGGAGTCTCGACCTTAACTATGGCTACACCTTC.

This clonotype came up many times. The chain is built from TRBV12-3 or TRBV12-4 and TRBJ1-1; D may be TRBD1 (5 bases). V lost 3 bases and J 3 bases, leaving 8 bases between the germline ends. The CDR3 extends over 13 amino acids. CDR3 nucleotides: TGTGCCAGCAGTTTGATGGGGGACACTGAAGCTTTCTTT. Residues: CASSLMGDTEAFF.

This clonotype has a count of ten or more. V and J are TRBV27 and TRBJ1-2, with TRBD1 as a possible D gene (6 bases). Trimming shortened V by 3 bases and J by 5 bases, and 19 bases separated the two germline ends. This CDR3 contains 16 residues. Germline V gene lookup returns CDR1 MNHEY and CDR2 SMNVEV (reference sequence). The CDR3 protein is CASSFVGGRGTYGYTF. The CDR3 DNA is TGTGCCAGCAGTTTTGTTGGTGGCAGGGGAACTTATGGCTACACCTTC.

This clonotype appeared a few times. V is TRBV5-1 and J is TRBJ2-7, with a tentative D call TRBD1 (7 bases). The CDR3 runs 17 residues. With 1 base removed from V and 1 base from J, the gap between germline ends came to 18 bases. Germline V gene data show CDR1 as SGHRS and CDR2 as YFSETQ. CDR3 nucleotides: TGCGCCAGCAGCTTGTTCTTGTTGCGGGACAGATCCTACGAGCAGTACTTC. Its translation: CASSLFLLRDRSYEQYF.

In its sample, this clonotype was seen a few times. The chain couples TRBV25-1 to TRBJ1-6; 8 nucleotides agree with TRBD1. The CDR3 extends over 16 amino acids. The ends lost 8 bases at V and 9 bases at J; junction bases unmatched: 15. Germline V CDR1 and CDR2: MGHDK, SYGVNS. The CDR3 bases are TGTGCCAGCTCCCTACCCGGGACAGGCTTAGGTTCACCCCTCCACTTT. It specifies CASSLPGTGLGSPLHF.

This clonotype was counted many times. The rearrangement joins TRBV20-1 to TRBJ1-1, with D unclear. This CDR3 has 14 amino acids. Germline V lookup: CDR1 DFQATT, CDR2 SNEGSKA (reference sequence). V lost 2 bases to trimming and J lost 0 bases, with 10 bases between them. The CDR3 DNA reads TGCAGTGCTAGACTGGACGGACTGAACACTGAAGCTTTCTTT. It yields the protein CSARLDGLNTEAFF.

This clonotype was seen ten or more times. The CDR3 coding sequence is TGTGCCAGCAGTTTTGGGGGTCTAGCCAAAAACATTCAGTACTTC. Its translation is CASSFGGLAKNIQYF. The chain links TRBV12-3 or TRBV12-4 to TRBJ2-4, with D possibly called TRBD1 or TRBD2 (5 bases each). V lost 3 bases, J lost 0 bases, and 9 bases lay in between. This CDR3 is 15 amino acids long.

This clonotype has at least ten counts. J is TRBJ2-7 and V is TRBV28; D not resolved. V lost 3 bases and J lost 2, with 14 bases in between. The CDR3 has 15 residues. Per germline, CDR1 MDHEN and CDR2 SYDVKM. The CDR3 loop is CASSFPAGLAYEQYF. The CDR3 DNA follows: TGTGCCAGCAGTTTTCCCGCAGGATTGGCCTACGAGCAGTACTTC.

This clonotype was recorded at least ten times. The rearrangement links TRBV5-1 to TRBJ2-3; TRBD1 agrees at 9 bases. The CDR3 spans 15 residues. Per germline, CDR1 SGHRS and CDR2 YFSETQ. Losses at the gene ends were 0 bases for V and 8 bases for J; bases not matched to a gene: 7. The CDR3 loop is CASSLGGQGVSTQYF. As DNA, the CDR3 is TGCGCCAGCAGCTTGGGGGGACAGGGAGTAAGTACGCAGTATTTT.

This clonotype came up many times. V is TRBV7-2 and J is TRBJ2-3; D may be TRBD2 (5 bases). This CDR3 has 13 amino acids. CDR1 and CDR2 from the germline V gene are SGHTA and FQGNSA. V shed 4 bases and J shed 2 bases, with 7 bases lying between them. For the CDR3, the DNA is TGTGCCAGCAGCTCCGGGGACACAGATACGCAGTATTTT. Translated: CASSSGDTDTQYF.

This clonotype came up many times. The genes are TRBV4-2 and TRBJ2-3; 9 bases are shared with TRBD2. V lost 1 base to trimming and J lost 1 base; unmatched junction nucleotides: 0. This CDR3 has 15 residues. The germline V gene has CDR1 LGHNA and CDR2 YNFKEQ. CDR3 residues: CASSQASGGTDTQYF. CDR3 DNA sequence: TGTGCCAGCAGCCAAGCTAGCGGGGGCACAGATACGCAGTATTTT.

The chain employs TRBV18 and TRBJ2-7, with 7 bases lining up with TRBD1. CDR1 and CDR2 (germline): KGHSH, LQKENI. This CDR3 comprises 15 residues. Trimming removed 4 bases from V and 3 bases from J; junction bases left unmatched: 9. The chain's CDR3 is CASSQLTGTVYEQYF. CDR3 DNA: TGTGCCAGCTCACAATTGACCGGGACAGTCTACGAGCAGTACTTC.

The chain employs TRBV12-5 and TRBJ2-5; 9 nucleotides line up with TRBD2. J lost 4 bases, V lost 5 bases, and 5 bases had no gene match. This CDR3 has 14 residues. Germline V CDR1 and CDR2: LGHNT, FRNRAP. The CDR3 sequence is CASGSGRRAETQYF. In DNA, the CDR3 is TGTGCTAGTGGTAGCGGGAGGAGAGCAGAGACCCAGTACTTC. The complete variable domain, with remaining parts taken from reference TRBV12-5 and TRBJ2-5, reads DARVTQTPRHKVTEMGQEVTMRCQPILGHNTVFWYRQTMMQGLELLAYFRNRAPLDDSGMPKDRFSAEMPDATLATLKIQPSEPRDSAVYFCASGSGRRAETQYFGPGTRLLVL.